The 6 T cell receptor beta chains below were found in one sample sequenced in a study of patients and donors after allogeneic stem cell transplantation. One entry per CDR3 protein, called by TCRdb with MiXCR from the RT-PCR reads. The top ten clones hold 5% to 6.5% of a sample with about a million distinct CDR3 sequences, over 15% of them seen once. Sequenced material: blood, either unsorted or a sorted T cell fraction (not recorded which). These receptor sequences come from a human donor who was either an allogeneic HSCT recipient or a stem cell or donor lymphocyte infusion donor (not recorded which). It is not recorded whose cells these are; they may come from a transplant donor.

This clonotype was picked up a small number of times. The chain joins TRBV7-9 to TRBJ2-7; possible D gene TRBD2, 6 bases. Germline V lookup: CDR1 SEHNR, CDR2 FQNEAQ (reference sequence). The CDR3 runs 17 residues. V lost 0 bases and J lost 2, with 17 bases in between. The CDR3 nucleotides are TGTGCCAGCAGCTTAGCCCGCCCGCTGGGCGGGACCTACGAGCAGTACTTC. Its translation is CASSLARPLGGTYEQYF.

This clonotype showed up just a few times. The chain links TRBV12-3 or TRBV12-4 to TRBJ1-2; tentative D call: TRBD1 (5 bases). Trimming pared 7 bases from V and 7 bases from J, leaving 22 bases between. The CDR3 length is 15 residues. This chain's CDR3 is CASNMLGVSTGGYTF. CDR3 in DNA: TGTGCCAGCAATATGCTGGGGGTTTCAACGGGTGGCTACACCTTC.

The CDR3 DNA reads TGTGCCACCTCGCTTCTAGCGGCACCAGACAAGTACTTC. Translating gives CATSLLAAPDKYF. This rearrangement joins TRBV28 to TRBJ2-7; 7 bases are a match to TRBD2. Germline CDR1 is MDHEN and CDR2 is SYDVKM. The CDR3 consists of 13 residues. The ends lost 10 bases at V and 11 bases at J; junction bases unmatched: 17.

The V and J genes are TRBV4-1 and TRBJ2-3; D not resolved. From germline, CDR1 is MGHRA and CDR2 YSYEKL. The V end lost 2 bases, the J end lost 2 bases, and 8 bases lay between the germline ends. This CDR3 contains 14 residues. CDR3 loop: CASSQSPATDTQYF. CDR3 sequence (DNA): TGCGCCAGCAGCCAATCGCCCGCCACAGATACGCAGTATTTT.

This clonotype was detected a few times. This rearrangement joins TRBV9 to TRBJ1-1; D call uncertain. Trimming stripped 4 bases from V and 6 bases from J, with 19 bases between. This CDR3 spans 15 amino acids. Per germline, CDR1 SGDLS and CDR2 YYNGEE. CDR3 amino acids: CASSPTSDRNAEAFF. CDR3 nucleotides: TGTGCCAGCAGCCCGACCTCGGACCGAAACGCTGAAGCTTTCTTT.

The chain couples TRBV19 to TRBJ2-3; the D gene is possibly TRBD1 (5 bases). Germline V CDR1 and CDR2: LNHDA, SQIVND (reference sequence). The CDR3 has 14 amino acids. Trimming removed 6 bases from V and 4 bases from J, with 14 bases in between. The CDR3 bases are TGTGCCAGTAGATCCCAGGGCCGGTCAGATACGCAGTATTTT. This translates into CASRSQGRSDTQYF.